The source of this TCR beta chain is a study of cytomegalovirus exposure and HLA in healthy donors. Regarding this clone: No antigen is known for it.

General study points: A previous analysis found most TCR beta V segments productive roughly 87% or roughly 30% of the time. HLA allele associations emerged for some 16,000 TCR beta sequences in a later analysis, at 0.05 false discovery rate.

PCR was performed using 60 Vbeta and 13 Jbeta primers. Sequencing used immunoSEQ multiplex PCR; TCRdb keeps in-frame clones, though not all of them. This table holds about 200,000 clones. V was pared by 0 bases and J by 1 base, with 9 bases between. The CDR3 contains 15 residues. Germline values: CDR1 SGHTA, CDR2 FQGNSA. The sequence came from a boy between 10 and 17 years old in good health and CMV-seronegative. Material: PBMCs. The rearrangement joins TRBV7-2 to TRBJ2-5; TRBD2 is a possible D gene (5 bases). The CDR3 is CASSLAASLQETQYF. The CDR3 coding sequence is TGTGCCAGCAGCTTAGCGGCTAGCCTCCAAGAGACCCAGTACTTC. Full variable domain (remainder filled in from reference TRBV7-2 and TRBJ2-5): GAGVSQSPSNKVTEKGKDVELRCDPISGHTALYWYRQSLGQGLEFLIYFQGNSAPDKSGLPSDRFSAERTGGSVSTLTIQRTQQEDSAVYLCASSLAASLQETQYFGPGTRLLVL.